The entry below gives a single T cell receptor (beta chain) sequence along with its context. Antigen specificity is unknown. This CDR3 spans 13 amino acids. CDR1 GTSNPN and CDR2 SVGIG come from the germline V gene (reference sequence). The V end lost 7 bases, the J end lost 3 bases, and 13 bases lay between the germline ends. The T cells that were sequenced for TCR beta were CD8+ and CD4+ cells from blood. It was negative isolation that provided the CD8+ and CD4+ T cells, whereas TEMRA cells were enriched by FACS. The data were obtained in a study of CD8 T cells in Susac syndrome. The RNA, roughly 0.5 to 1 ug, was put through reverse transcription using random hexamers. Across 54 Vbeta and 13 Jbeta, TCR beta CDR3 was amplified with immunoSEQ multiplex PCR. TCRdb processed the immunoSEQ multiplex PCR reads anew with MiXCR; each CDR3 protein has one entry. The sample carries 200,000 or so distinct CDR3 sequences, approximately 95% recorded once.

Points from the study as a whole: By the study's own acknowledgment, its TCR sequencing and HLA analysis included relatively few individuals.

The V and J genes are TRBV30 and TRBJ2-1; unclear D gene. This TCR derives from a human donor with multiple sclerosis. Input material: CD4+ T cells from PBMCs. CDR3 in amino acids: CASYSGVYNEQFF. For the CDR3, the DNA is TGTGCCTCGTATAGTGGGGTCTACAATGAGCAGTTCTTC.